This TCR beta chain derives from a study of T cell changes during pregnancy in multiple sclerosis. This CDR3 spans 16 amino acids. The V segment lost 2 bases and the J segment 1 base; nucleotides outside the gene matches: 8. Germline CDR1 KGHSH, CDR2 LQKENI. Repertoires were generated with immunoSEQ multiplex PCR, while TCRdb's copy carries only in-frame clones and drops some. The data contain 80,000 or so clones, approximately 90% of them seen just once; the ten biggest clones take up roughly 1.4%. The chain couples TRBV18 to TRBJ2-7; the match to TRBD2 covers 7 bases. The sequence was collected from a female donor with multiple sclerosis, enrolled in a pregnancy study. Sequencing used peripheral blood, obtained before pregnancy. CDR3 residues: CASSPSSGRVSYEQYF. The CDR3 nucleotides are TGTGCCAGCTCACCAAGTTCGGGGAGGGTATCCTACGAGCAGTACTTC.